Each of the 30 T cell receptor beta chains below was sequenced from the same sample in a study of T cell changes during pregnancy in multiple sclerosis. TCRdb's copy holds only in-frame clones and misses some; the assay was immunoSEQ multiplex PCR. Of about 47,000 clones in the sample, over 85% were seen once. The input for sequencing was peripheral blood, taken in the first trimester of pregnancy. Source of these receptors: a female donor with multiple sclerosis, enrolled in a pregnancy study.

The chain joins TRBV4-3 to TRBJ1-3, with D hard to call. The ends were cut back, 2 bases at V and 0 bases at J, with 8 bases in the middle. The germline gives CDR1 LGHNA, CDR2 YSLEER. There are 15 residues in the CDR3. CDR3 residues: CASSQLGSSGNTIYF. CDR3 bases: TGCGCCAGCAGCCAATTGGGGAGCTCTGGAAACACCATATATTTT.

The chain uses TRBV5-4 and TRBJ2-1, with TRBD2 identical over 9 bases. V shed 0 bases and J 2 bases; nucleotides not matched to a gene: 3. The CDR3 has 16 amino acids. CDR1 and CDR2 (germline): SGHNT, YYREEE (reference sequence). CDR3 region: CASSLAGGGAYNEQFF. CDR3 DNA sequence: TGTGCCAGCAGCTTGGCCGGCGGGGGGGCCTACAATGAGCAGTTCTTC. The full variable domain, completed using reference TRBV5-4 and TRBJ2-1, is ETGVTQSPTHLIKTRGQQVTLRCSSQSGHNTVSWYQQALGQGPQFIFQYYREEENGRGNFPPRFSGLQFPNYSSELNVNALELDDSALYLCASSLAGGGAYNEQFFGPGTRLTVL.

J is TRBJ2-2 and V is TRBV19; D not resolved. The CDR3 length is 14 residues. CDR1 is LNHDA, CDR2 SQIVND, per germline (reference sequence). With 5 bases removed from V and 2 bases from J, the gap between germline ends came to 9 bases. CDR3 bases: TGTGCCAGTAGTCAGGATGGAAACACCGGGGAGCTGTTTTTT. Translating it yields CASSQDGNTGELFF. The complete variable domain, with remaining parts taken from reference TRBV19 and TRBJ2-2, reads DGGITQSPKYLFRKEGQNVTLSCEQNLNHDAMYWYRQDPGQGLRLIYYSQIVNDFQKGDIAEGYSVSREKKESFPLTVTSAQKNPTAFYLCASSQDGNTGELFFGEGSRLTVL.

V is TRBV7-8 and J is TRBJ1-3, with TRBD1 matching 7 bases. Losses at the gene ends were 3 bases for V and 4 bases for J; bases not matched to a gene: 3. Germline V lookup: CDR1 SGHVS, CDR2 FQNEAQ. The CDR3 runs 14 residues. The CDR3 DNA reads TGTGCCAGCAGCTTTCCGGGACAGGGAAACACCATATATTTT. This sequence encodes CASSFPGQGNTIYF. Full variable domain (rest looked up from reference TRBV7-8 and TRBJ1-3): GAGVSQSPRYKVAKRGQDVALRCDPISGHVSLFWYQQALGQGPEFLTYFQNEAQLDKSGLPSDRFFAERPEGSVSTLKIQRTQQEDSAVYLCASSFPGQGNTIYFGEGSWLTVV.

The chain recombines TRBV9 with TRBJ2-7, with D perhaps TRBD2 (5 bases). Germline loops: CDR1 SGDLS, CDR2 YYNGEE. This CDR3 has 12 residues. V dropped 1 base and J dropped 13 bases, with 15 bases sitting between them. The CDR3 DNA reads as TGTGCCAGCAGCGTATTAGGAGGTGGTCTCTACTTC. It codes for CASSVLGGGLYF. The full variable domain, with the rest looked up from reference TRBV9 and TRBJ2-7, is DSGVTQTPKHLITATGQRVTLRCSPRSGDLSVYWYQQSLDQGLQFLIQYYNGEERAKGNILERFSAQQFPDLHSELNLSSLELGDSALYFCASSVLGGGLYFGPGTRLTVT.

The gene calls are TRBV4-1 and TRBJ2-5; 8 bases agree with TRBD2. The germline CDR1 and CDR2 sequences are MGHRA and YSYEKL. The CDR3 is 14 amino acids. Trimming took 4 bases from V and 3 from J; bases not matched to a gene: 4. As DNA, the CDR3 is TGCGCCAGCAGCCGGAATAGCGGGGAAGAGACCCAGTACTTC. This codes for CASSRNSGEETQYF.

This chain links TRBV2 with TRBJ2-7, with 7 bases aligning to TRBD2. With 4 bases clipped from V and 4 bases from J, the junction kept 1 base outside the gene matches. The CDR3 contains 12 residues. Germline loops: CDR1 SNHLY, CDR2 FYNNEI. The CDR3: CASSGGGYEQYF. The CDR3 DNA sequence: TGTGCCAGCAGTGGGGGGGGGTACGAGCAGTACTTC.

This chain joins TRBV7-8 and TRBJ1-2; no reliable D call. The CDR3 is made up of 15 amino acids. Trimming removed 5 bases at V and 4 bases at J, with 17 bases between. Germline CDR1 SGHVS, CDR2 FQNEAQ. The CDR3, as DNA: TGTGCCAGCAGCCCAAGGTGGGGAGGTGGCTATGGCTACACCTTC. It encodes CASSPRWGGGYGYTF.

On this clone: Germline is not matched at one junction end, which may reflect a read error. The chain combines TRBV5-1 with TRBJ1-5; D possibly corresponds to TRBD1 (6 bases). Germline V gene data show CDR1 as SGHRS and CDR2 as YFSETQ. CDR3 length: 15 residues. For the CDR3, the DNA is TGCGCCAGCAGGTTGGACAGTTTTGGATTTCAGCCCCAGCATTTT. Its translation is CASRLDSFGFQPQHF. The complete variable domain, with remaining parts taken from reference TRBV5-1 and TRBJ1-5, reads KAGVTQTPRYLIKTRGQQVTLSCSPISGHRSVSWYQQTPGQGLQFLFEYFSETQRNKGNFPGRFSGRQFSNSRSEMNVSTLELGDSALYLCASRLDSFGFQPQHFGDGTRLSIL.

The chain carries TRBV10-3 and TRBJ1-2; TRBD1 aligns across 8 bases. V trimming: 5 bases; J trimming: 8 bases; junction bases outside the gene matches: 7. Germline CDR1 reads ENHRY; CDR2 reads SYGVKD. This CDR3 region has 13 residues. The CDR3 reads CAISTAGGVGYTF. In DNA form, the CDR3 reads TGTGCCATCAGTACGGCAGGGGGCGTGGGCTACACCTTC.

This chain joins TRBV6-1 and TRBJ2-2, with D possibly matching TRBD1 (5 bases). This CDR3 region has 17 residues. V dropped 2 bases and J dropped 2 bases, with 15 bases sitting between them. Germline V lookup: CDR1 MNHNS, CDR2 SASEGT. The CDR3: CASSERWGPFNTGELFF. As DNA, the CDR3 is TGTGCCAGCAGTGAAAGGTGGGGCCCCTTTAACACCGGGGAGCTGTTTTTT.

J is TRBJ1-1 and V is TRBV2; perhaps TRBD1 as D (6 bases). The germline V and J ends were trimmed by 7 bases and 6 bases, with 12 bases remaining between them. CDR1 is SNHLY and CDR2 is FYNNEI in the germline V gene. The CDR3 sequence is 12 residues long. The CDR3: CASIQGSPEAFF. For the CDR3, the DNA is TGTGCCAGCATACAGGGAAGTCCTGAAGCTTTCTTT.

This clone turned up a few times. CDR3 loop: CASSLGANTEAFF. As DNA, the CDR3 is TGTGCCAGCTCACTGGGAGCGAACACTGAAGCTTTCTTT. The rearrangement links TRBV18 to TRBJ1-1; D not certain. Trimming cost V 4 bases and J 1 base, with 7 bases left between them. The CDR3 spans 13 residues. Germline V lookup: CDR1 KGHSH, CDR2 LQKENI.

This clone was picked up one time. V is TRBV29-1 and J is TRBJ1-6, with D possibly matching TRBD1 (6 bases). The germline CDR1 and CDR2 sequences are SQVTM and ANQGSEA. With 2 bases removed from V and 8 bases from J, the gap between germline ends came to 10 bases. The length of the CDR3 is 13 residues. Here the CDR3 DNA reads TGCAGCGTTGAAACAGGGCCGGATTCACCCCTCCACTTT. This encodes CSVETGPDSPLHF.

The chain links TRBV7-9 to TRBJ1-5, with a tentative D call TRBD1 (6 bases). CDR3 size: 15 residues. The germline V gene has CDR1 SEHNR and CDR2 FQNEAQ (reference sequence). V lost 1 base and J 2 bases, leaving 9 bases between the germline ends. The CDR3 protein is CASSLDRVGNQPQHF. In nucleotides, the CDR3 is TGTGCCAGCAGCTTAGACAGGGTGGGCAATCAGCCCCAGCATTTT.

The chain couples TRBV19 to TRBJ1-2; 9 nucleotides align to TRBD1. V was pared by 1 base and J by 6 bases, with 3 bases of the junction left unmatched. The V gene's germline CDR1 is LNHDA and CDR2 SQIVND (reference sequence). The CDR3 contains 14 residues. CDR3 region: CASSIARTGDGYTF. The CDR3 DNA reads TGTGCCAGTAGTATAGCGAGGACAGGGGATGGCTACACCTTC.

The V and J genes are TRBV5-6 and TRBJ2-5; perhaps TRBD2 as D (7 bases). CDR1 is SGHDT, CDR2 YYEEEE, per germline. CDR3 length: 16 residues. V was shortened by 2 bases and J by 1 base, with 15 bases between the two germline ends. The CDR3 here is CASSLFGGGPQETQYF. In DNA form, the CDR3 reads TGTGCCAGCAGCTTATTTGGGGGGGGCCCCCAAGAGACCCAGTACTTC.

This rearrangement joins TRBV21-1 to TRBJ1-4; TRBD1 is the table's D call, not checked against the DNA. TRBV21-1 is annotated as a pseudogene. This CDR3 comprises 15 residues. In DNA, the CDR3 is TGTGCCAGCAGCCCGCTAGACAGGGATAATGAAAAACTGTTTTTT. Translation gives CASSPLDRDNEKLFF.

There are a few counts of this clone. The chain recombines TRBV29-1 with TRBJ2-5, with D possibly being TRBD1 (5 bases). Germline loops: CDR1 SQVTM, CDR2 ANQGSEA. The CDR3 contains 12 residues. The V end lost 5 bases, the J end lost 4 bases, and 11 bases lay between the germline ends. CDR3 DNA sequence: TGCAGCGTTCATAGGGGTCCAGAGACCCAGTACTTC. This codes for CSVHRGPETQYF.

The sample holds a few counts of this clone. The gene calls are TRBV10-3 and TRBJ1-2, with D possibly being TRBD1 (6 bases). The V gene lost 5 bases and the J gene lost 4 bases, with 8 bases spanning the gap. Germline lookup yields CDR1 ENHRY and CDR2 SYGVKD. CDR3 size: 12 residues. Here the CDR3 DNA reads TGTGCCATCAGTCAGACAGGCTATGGCTACACCTTC. This gives the protein CAISQTGYGYTF.

The chain combines TRBV5-1 with TRBJ1-1; 7 bases line up with TRBD1. The junction had 11 bases not matched to a gene; V was cut back by 5 bases and J by 7 bases. Germline assignment: CDR1 SGHRS and CDR2 YFSETQ. CDR3 size: 14 residues. The CDR3 is CASRFDRELSEAFF. CDR3 DNA sequence: TGCGCCAGCAGATTCGACAGGGAGTTGAGTGAAGCTTTCTTT.

This chain connects TRBV4-1 to TRBJ1-6, with TRBD1 identical over 7 bases. Trimming removed 2 bases from V and 7 bases from J; junction bases left unmatched: 8. This CDR3 is 16 amino acids long. CDR1 is MGHRA and CDR2 is YSYEKL in the germline V gene. Here the CDR3 DNA reads TGCGCCAGCAGCCAAAAAGACAGGGCCTCCAATTCACCCCTCCACTTT. Residues: CASSQKDRASNSPLHF.

The sample holds a few counts of this clone. The chain uses TRBV5-4 and TRBJ2-7; 7 nucleotides agree with TRBD1. Trimming cost V 4 bases and J 2 bases; bases outside gene matches: 9. The CDR3 spans 15 residues. Germline-derived CDR1 and CDR2 are SGHNT and YYREEE (reference sequence). CDR3 sequence reads: CASSTKQGTTYEQYF. The DNA for the CDR3 is TGTGCCAGCAGCACAAAACAGGGGACAACCTACGAGCAGTACTTC.

The chain employs TRBV19 and TRBJ2-5, with TRBD2 matching 10 bases. The germline V gene has CDR1 LNHDA and CDR2 SQIVND (reference sequence). This CDR3 comprises 16 residues. Trimming cost V 2 bases and J 5 bases; bases outside gene matches: 8. The CDR3 bases are TGTGCCAGTAGTATAAGCCCCGCTAGCGGGGGCGAGACCCAGTACTTC. Translation gives CASSISPASGGETQYF.

The V call is TRBV30, the J call TRBJ2-3, with 11 bases lining up with TRBD2. Germline V gives CDR1 GTSNPN, CDR2 SVGIG (reference sequence). The CDR3 covers 14 residues. J gave up 2 bases and V 4 bases, and 2 bases lay outside the gene matches. CDR3 protein: CAWTSGGSTDTQYF. CDR3 nucleotides: TGTGCCTGGACTAGCGGGGGGTCCACAGATACGCAGTATTTT.

The rearrangement links TRBV2 to TRBJ2-7, with 7 bases fitting TRBD1. Germline CDR1 is SNHLY and CDR2 is FYNNEI. V was clipped by 10 bases and J by 4 bases; unmatched bases: 7. The CDR3 runs 12 residues. CDR3 coding DNA: TGTGCCATCCAAGGGGGCCCTTACGAGCAGTACTTC. This codes for CAIQGGPYEQYF.

This chain links TRBV29-1 with TRBJ1-3; D is undetermined. The length of the CDR3 is 14 residues. The germline gives CDR1 SQVTM, CDR2 ANQGSEA. Trimming shortened V by 0 bases and J by 0 bases, and 6 bases separated the two germline ends. CDR3 nucleotides: TGCAGCGTTGAAGAACTGAACTCTGGAAACACCATATATTTT. It specifies CSVEELNSGNTIYF.

V gene TRBV7-9 combines with J gene TRBJ1-4, with a weak D call TRBD1 (6 bases). Germline lookup yields CDR1 SEHNR and CDR2 FQNEAQ (reference sequence). CDR3 length: 15 residues. V shed 5 bases and J shed 3 bases, with 13 bases lying between them. The CDR3 DNA sequence: TGTGCCAGCAGCCCCTACAGGGACCCTAATGAAAAACTGTTTTTT. Protein product: CASSPYRDPNEKLFF.

The genes are TRBV4-1 and TRBJ2-3, with 9 positions matching TRBD2. V shed 0 bases, J shed 3 bases, and the junction held 4 bases outside the gene matches. The length of the CDR3 is 16 residues. From germline, CDR1 is MGHRA and CDR2 YSYEKL. CDR3 residues: CASSQDLLAGTDTQYF. As DNA, the CDR3 is TGCGCCAGCAGCCAAGACCTTCTAGCGGGGACAGATACGCAGTATTTT.

A remark on this clone: At the DNA level, this CDR3 is encoded by other sequences in the same sample as well. This chain joins TRBV5-8 and TRBJ1-2; possible D gene TRBD1, 5 bases. V dropped 7 bases and J dropped 0 bases, with 16 bases sitting between them. Germline V gives CDR1 SGHTS, CDR2 YDEGEE. The CDR3 covers 15 residues. In nucleotides, the CDR3 is TGTGCCAGCCTCCGGGGGTACTCAGCTAACTATGGCTACACCTTC. This gives the protein CASLRGYSANYGYTF.